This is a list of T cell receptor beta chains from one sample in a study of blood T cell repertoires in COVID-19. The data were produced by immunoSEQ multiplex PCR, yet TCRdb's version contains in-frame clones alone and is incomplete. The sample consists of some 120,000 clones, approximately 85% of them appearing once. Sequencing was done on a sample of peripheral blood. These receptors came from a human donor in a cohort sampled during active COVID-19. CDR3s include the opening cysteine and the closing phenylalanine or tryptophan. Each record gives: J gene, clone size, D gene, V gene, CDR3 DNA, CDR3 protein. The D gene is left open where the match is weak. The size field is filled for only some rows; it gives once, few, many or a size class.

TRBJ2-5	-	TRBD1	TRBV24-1	TGTGCCACCAGTGATTTTGACAGGGCCCAAGAGACCCAGTACTTC	CATSDFDRAQETQYF
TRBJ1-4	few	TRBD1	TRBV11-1	TGTGCCAGCAGTTCGAACCAGGGGGCGCGTGAAAAACTGTTTTTT	CASSSNQGAREKLFF
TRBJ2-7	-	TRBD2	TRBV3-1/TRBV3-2	TGTGCCAGCAGCCACTCTAGCGGGTTACCTTACGAGCAGTACTTC	CASSHSSGLPYEQYF
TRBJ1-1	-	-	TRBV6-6	TGTGCCAGCAGTTTCAACAGGGACACTGAAGCTTTCTTT	CASSFNRDTEAFF
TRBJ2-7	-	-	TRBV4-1	TGCGCCAGCAGTCAAATATCGGGGAGCGACACCGCCTACGAGCAGTACTTC	CASSQISGSDTAYEQYF
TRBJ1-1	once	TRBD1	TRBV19	TGTGCCAGTAGTAGCGACAGGGCTGGTTGGACGAGGGGGAACACTGAAGCTTTCTTT	CASSSDRAGWTRGNTEAFF
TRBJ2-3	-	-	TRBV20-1	TGCAGTGCCGGCACAGATACGCAGTATTTT	CSAGTDTQYF
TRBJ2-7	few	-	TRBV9	TGTGCCAGCAGCGCCTCCGGGAACTCCTACGAGCAGTACTTC	CASSASGNSYEQYF
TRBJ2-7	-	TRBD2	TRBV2	TGTGCCAGCACTCCAGGAGGCGGGGGGACCTACGAGCAGTACTTC	CASTPGGGGTYEQYF
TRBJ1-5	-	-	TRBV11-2	TGTGCCAGCAGCTTAGTTCAGGAACAGCCCCAGCATTTT	CASSLVQEQPQHF
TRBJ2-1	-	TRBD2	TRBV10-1	TGCGCCAGCAGTGAGCCCAGCGTATGGACTAGCGGGGACAATGAGCAGTTCTTC	CASSEPSVWTSGDNEQFF
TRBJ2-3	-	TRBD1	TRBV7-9	TGTGCCAGCAGCTTACGAGGGGGCCCCCATACGCAGTATTTT	CASSLRGGPHTQYF
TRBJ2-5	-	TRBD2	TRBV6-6	TGTGCCAGCAGTTCCCTGGGGGGGGAGACCCAGTACTTC	CASSSLGGETQYF
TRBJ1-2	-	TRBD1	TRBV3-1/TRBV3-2	TGTGCCAGCAGCCCTAGACAGGGACGATATGGCTACACCTTC	CASSPRQGRYGYTF
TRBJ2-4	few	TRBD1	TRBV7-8	TGTGCCAGCAGCTCACGGACAGGGGGGCAGGACATTCAGTACTTC	CASSSRTGGQDIQYF
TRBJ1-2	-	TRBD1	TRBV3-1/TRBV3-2	TGTGCCAGCAGCCAAGACTGGACAGGGGGGGGCTACACCTTC	CASSQDWTGGGYTF
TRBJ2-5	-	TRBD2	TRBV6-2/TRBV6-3	TGTGCCAGCAGTTACCTCCGGCTAGCGGGGGCTCAAGAGACCCAGTACTTC	CASSYLRLAGAQETQYF
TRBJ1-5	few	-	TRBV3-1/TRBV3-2	TGTGCCAGCAGCCAAGCCCCTCTCGGGGTTAGCAATCAGCCCCAGCATTTT	CASSQAPLGVSNQPQHF
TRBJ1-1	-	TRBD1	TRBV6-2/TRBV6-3	TGTGCCAGCAGTTCCCTCCGGGACAGGAACACTGAAGCTTTCTTT	CASSSLRDRNTEAFF
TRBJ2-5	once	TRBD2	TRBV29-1	TGCAGCGTATGGGGAGGGGCAGAGACCCAGTACTTC	CSVWGGAETQYF
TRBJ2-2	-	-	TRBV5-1	TGCGCCAGCAGCCCTCTAGGGGCCTCGAACACCGGGGAGCTGTTTTTT	CASSPLGASNTGELFF
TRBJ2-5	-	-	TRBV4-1	TGCGCCAGCAGCCACACTATAGCTGGGGAGACCCAGTACTTC	CASSHTIAGETQYF
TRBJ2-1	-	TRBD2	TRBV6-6	TGTGCCAGCAGCTCCGCCGCGACTAGCGGGAGTAGCTCCTACAATGAGCAGTTCTTC	CASSSAATSGSSSYNEQFF
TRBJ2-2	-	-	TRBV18	TGTGCCAGCTCACTCAGGGGCTCGAGGACCGGGGAGCTGTTTTTT	CASSLRGSRTGELFF
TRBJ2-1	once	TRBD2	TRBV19	TGTGCCAGTAGTATTCTAACTAGCGGACGCTCCTACAATGAGCAGTTCTTC	CASSILTSGRSYNEQFF
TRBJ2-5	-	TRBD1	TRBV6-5	TGTGCCAGCAGACAGGGGACGCCGGAGACCCAGTACTTC	CASRQGTPETQYF
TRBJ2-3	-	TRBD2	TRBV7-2	TGTGCCAGCAGCTGGACTAGCGATGATACGCAGTATTTT	CASSWTSDDTQYF
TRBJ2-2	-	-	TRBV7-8	TGTGCCAGCAGCACTCAGGGGTTGGTGAACACCGGGGAGCTGTTTTTT	CASSTQGLVNTGELFF
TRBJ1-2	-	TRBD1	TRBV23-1	TGCGCCAGCAGACCCCCGACAGGGTACTATGGCTACACCTTC	CASRPPTGYYGYTF
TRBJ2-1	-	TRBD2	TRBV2	TGTGCCAGCAGTGATTCTAGCGGAGGAAATGAGCAGTTCTTC	CASSDSSGGNEQFF
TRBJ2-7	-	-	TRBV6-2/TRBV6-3	TGTGCCAGCAGTTTCGGGGTGTACGAGCAGTACTTC	CASSFGVYEQYF
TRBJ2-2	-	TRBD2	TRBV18	TGTGCCAGCTCACCACCTTCTATAGCGGGGCGTAACACCGGGGAGCTGTTTTTT	CASSPPSIAGRNTGELFF
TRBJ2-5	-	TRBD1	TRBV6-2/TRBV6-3	TGTGCCAGCAGTTACGGGGGACAGGACCCCGAGACCCAGTACTTC	CASSYGGQDPETQYF
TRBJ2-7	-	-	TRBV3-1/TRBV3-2	TGTGCCAGCAGCCAAGAGCCTAAGAGCTCCTACGAGCAGTACTTC	CASSQEPKSSYEQYF
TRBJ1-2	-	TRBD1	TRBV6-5	TGTGCCAGCAAGCTTCCGGGACAGGGTAACTATGGCTACACCTTC	CASKLPGQGNYGYTF
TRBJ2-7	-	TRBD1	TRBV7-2	TGTGCCAGCAGCTTGGGGTGGGCAGGGGGTTACGAGCAGTACTTC	CASSLGWAGGYEQYF
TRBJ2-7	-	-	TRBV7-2	TGTGCCAGCAGCCTGATCGGGGCAGGGGTAAACGAGCAGTACTTC	CASSLIGAGVNEQYF
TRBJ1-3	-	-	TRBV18	TGTGCCAGCTCACCAGGGACATCCTCTGGAAACACCATATATTTT	CASSPGTSSGNTIYF
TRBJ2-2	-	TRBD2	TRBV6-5	TGTGCCAGCAGACTTAGCGGGGGGAACACCGGGGAGCTGTTTTTT	CASRLSGGNTGELFF
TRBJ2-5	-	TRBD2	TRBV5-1	TGCGCCAGCAGCCCCCGGGGGGGCGAAATCTACGAGACCCAGTACTTC	CASSPRGGEIYETQYF
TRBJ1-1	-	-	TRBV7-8	TGTGCCAGCAGCTTTCCTCAGGGGCGCGGGCTGAACACTGAAGCTTTCTTT	CASSFPQGRGLNTEAFF
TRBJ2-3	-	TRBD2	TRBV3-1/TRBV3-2	TGTGCCAGCAGCCAAGACCTAGCGGGGGGAACAGATACGCAGTATTTT	CASSQDLAGGTDTQYF
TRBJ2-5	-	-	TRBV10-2	TGCGCCTCAAGGCGAGGAGAACAAGAGACCCAGTACTTC	CASRRGEQETQYF
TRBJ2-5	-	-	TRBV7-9	TGTGCCAGCAGCTTGGAACTAGGCTATCAAGAGACCCAGTACTTC	CASSLELGYQETQYF
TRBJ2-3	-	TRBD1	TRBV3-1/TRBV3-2	TGTGCCAGCAGCCAAGATTCGCCCCAGGGGGTCACAGATACGCAGTATTTT	CASSQDSPQGVTDTQYF
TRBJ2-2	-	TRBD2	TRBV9	TGTGCCAGCAGCGCAACTAGCGGGACTTTCGTGGAGCTGTTTTTT	CASSATSGTFVELFF
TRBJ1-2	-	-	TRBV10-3	TGTGCCATCAGTGAGCCCAGGGGCGGGTATGGCTACACCTTC	CAISEPRGGYGYTF
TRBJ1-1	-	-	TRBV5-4	TGTGCCAGCAGCTTGGCACAGGGTAGGAACACTGAAGCTTTCTTT	CASSLAQGRNTEAFF
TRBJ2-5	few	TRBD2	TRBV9	TGTGCCAGCAGCGTCGGACTAGCGGGGGGGGAAACCCAGTACTTC	CASSVGLAGGETQYF
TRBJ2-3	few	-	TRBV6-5	TGTGCCACAAAAGATCTGGTGGCCACAGATACGCAGTATTTT	CATKDLVATDTQYF
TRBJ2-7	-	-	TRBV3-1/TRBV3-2	TGTGCCAGCAGCCCCCAACTCCTTGTCACCGAGCAGTACTTC	CASSPQLLVTEQYF
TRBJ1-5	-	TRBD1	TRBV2	TGTGCCCGCGGGGGGTCTTCGACAGGGGGCCAGCATTTT	CARGGSSTGGQHF
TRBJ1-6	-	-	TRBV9	TGTGCCAGCAGCGTAGATGGGGGGGTTAATTCACCCCTCCACTTT	CASSVDGGVNSPLHF
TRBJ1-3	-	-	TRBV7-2	TGTGCCAGCAGTCGGACAGAAGGAAACACCATATATTTT	CASSRTEGNTIYF
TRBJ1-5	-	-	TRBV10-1	TGCGCCAGCAGTGAGCAGGGTTTTCAGCCCCAGCATTTT	CASSEQGFQPQHF